This T cell receptor (beta chain) came from a study of cytomegalovirus exposure and HLA in healthy donors. The germline V and J ends were trimmed by 4 bases and 1 base, with 14 bases remaining between them. The CDR3 extends over 15 amino acids. The germline V gene has CDR1 SGHNT and CDR2 YYREEE (reference sequence). This clone has a single count. TCRdb's table, derived via immunoSEQ multiplex PCR, lists solely in-frame clones and lacks some. Among some 170,000 clones listed, roughly nine tenths were seen once. The sample comprised PBMCs. The origin of this receptor is a woman between 25 and 40 years old in good health and CMV-seronegative. The rearrangement uses TRBV5-4 and TRBJ1-2, with D tentatively TRBD1 (5 bases). CDR3 bases: TGTGCCAGCAGCCCACAAAGGGGTGGTAACTATGGCTACACCTTC. Translated: CASSPQRGGNYGYTF.